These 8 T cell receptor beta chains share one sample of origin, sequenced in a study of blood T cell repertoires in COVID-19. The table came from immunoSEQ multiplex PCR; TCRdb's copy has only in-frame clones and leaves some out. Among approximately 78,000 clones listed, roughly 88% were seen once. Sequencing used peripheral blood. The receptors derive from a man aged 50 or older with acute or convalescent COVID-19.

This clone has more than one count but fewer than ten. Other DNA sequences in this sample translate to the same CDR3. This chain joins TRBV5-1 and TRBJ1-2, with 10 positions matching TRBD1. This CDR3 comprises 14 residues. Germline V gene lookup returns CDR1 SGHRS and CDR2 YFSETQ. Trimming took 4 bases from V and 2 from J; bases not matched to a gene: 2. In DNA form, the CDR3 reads TGCGCCAGCAGCGTGGGACAGGGGAACTATGGCTACACCTTC. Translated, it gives CASSVGQGNYGYTF.

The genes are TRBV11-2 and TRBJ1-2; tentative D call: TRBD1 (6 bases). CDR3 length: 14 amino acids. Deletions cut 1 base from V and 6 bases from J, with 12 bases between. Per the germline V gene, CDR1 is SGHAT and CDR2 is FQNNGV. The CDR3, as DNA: TGTGCCAGCAGCTTAGTTGACAGGAACAATGGCTACACCTTC. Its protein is CASSLVDRNNGYTF. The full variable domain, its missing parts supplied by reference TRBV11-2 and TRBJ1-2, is EAGVAQSPRYKIIEKRQSVAFWCNPISGHATLYWYQQILGQGPKLLIQFQNNGVVDDSQLPKDRFSAERLKGVDSTLKIQPAKLEDSAVYLCASSLVDRNNGYTFGSGTRLTVV.

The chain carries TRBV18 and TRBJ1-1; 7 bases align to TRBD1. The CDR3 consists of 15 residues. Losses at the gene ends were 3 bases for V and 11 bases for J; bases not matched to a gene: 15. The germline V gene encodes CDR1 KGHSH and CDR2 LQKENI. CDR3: CASSPREGGAKRAFF. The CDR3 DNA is TGTGCCAGCTCACCTCGGGAAGGGGGCGCGAAGCGGGCTTTCTTT.

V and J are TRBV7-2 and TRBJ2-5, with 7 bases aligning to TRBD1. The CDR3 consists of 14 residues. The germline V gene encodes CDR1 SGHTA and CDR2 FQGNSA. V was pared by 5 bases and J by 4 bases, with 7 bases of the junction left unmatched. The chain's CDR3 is CASSIPTGLETQYF. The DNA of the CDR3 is TGTGCCAGCAGCATCCCGACAGGGCTAGAGACCCAGTACTTC.

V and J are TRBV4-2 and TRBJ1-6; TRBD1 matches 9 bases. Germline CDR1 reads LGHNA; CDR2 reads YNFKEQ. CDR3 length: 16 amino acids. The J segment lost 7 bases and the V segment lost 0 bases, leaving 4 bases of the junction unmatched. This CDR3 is CASSQETGGGNSPLHF. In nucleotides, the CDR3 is TGTGCCAGCAGCCAAGAGACAGGGGGAGGGAATTCACCCCTCCACTTT.

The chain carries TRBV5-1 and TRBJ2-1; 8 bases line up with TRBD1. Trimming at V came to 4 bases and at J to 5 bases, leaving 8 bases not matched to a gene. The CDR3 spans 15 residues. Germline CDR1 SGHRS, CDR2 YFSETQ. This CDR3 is CASSPTGVGNNEQFF. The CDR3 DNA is TGCGCCAGCAGCCCGACAGGGGTTGGGAACAATGAGCAGTTCTTC. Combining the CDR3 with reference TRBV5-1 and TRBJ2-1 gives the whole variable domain KAGVTQTPRYLIKTRGQQVTLSCSPISGHRSVSWYQQTPGQGLQFLFEYFSETQRNKGNFPGRFSGRQFSNSRSEMNVSTLELGDSALYLCASSPTGVGNNEQFFGPGTRLTVL.

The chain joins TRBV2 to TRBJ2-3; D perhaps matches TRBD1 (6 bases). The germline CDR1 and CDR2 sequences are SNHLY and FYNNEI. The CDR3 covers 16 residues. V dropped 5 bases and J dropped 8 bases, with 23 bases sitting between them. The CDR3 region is CASSSRAGEADGTQYF. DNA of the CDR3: TGTGCCAGCAGTTCGCGGGCAGGGGAAGCGGATGGTACGCAGTATTTT.

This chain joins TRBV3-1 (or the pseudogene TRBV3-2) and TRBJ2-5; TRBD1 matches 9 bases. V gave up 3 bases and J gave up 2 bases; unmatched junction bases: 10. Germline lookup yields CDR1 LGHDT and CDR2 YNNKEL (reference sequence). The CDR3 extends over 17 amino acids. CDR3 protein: CASSHRGTGWGQETQYF. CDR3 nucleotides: TGTGCCAGCAGCCATCGGGGGACAGGGTGGGGGCAAGAGACCCAGTACTTC.